Following are 22 T cell receptor beta chains from one sample sequenced in a study of control samples from healthy donors and cancer patients. The protocol was immunoSEQ multiplex PCR, while the TCRdb copy is restricted to in-frame clones and leaves out a portion. The table includes about 110,000 clones, over 75% detected once. Sequenced input: blood. These TCRs come from a human donor in good health. The donor label of this sample is uncertain.

In this sample, this clone turned up a few times. The sample has other DNA sequences that encode this CDR3 too. The chain joins TRBV5-1 to TRBJ2-2; D gene uncertain. CDR1 and CDR2 (germline): SGHRS, YFSETQ. CDR3 length: 13 amino acids. The germline V and J ends were trimmed by 0 bases and 5 bases, with 5 bases remaining between them. The CDR3 here is CASSLGVTGELFF. CDR3 bases: TGCGCCAGCAGCTTGGGGGTAACCGGGGAGCTGTTTTTT.

A note on this clone: This sample also contains other DNA sequences that code for the same CDR3. The V and J genes are TRBV24-1 and TRBJ2-5; D assignment may be TRBD1 or TRBD2 (6 bases each). There are 16 residues in the CDR3. The V and J ends lost 9 bases and 4 bases respectively, with 23 bases between them. CDR1 is KGHDR and CDR2 is SFDVKD in the germline V gene. CDR3 nucleotides: TGTGCCACCCGGGGGCGGGACTCACTCCTGGGAGAGACCCAGTACTTC. Protein sequence: CATRGRDSLLGETQYF.

The rearrangement links TRBV9 to TRBJ2-3; the match to TRBD2 covers 15 bases. Germline CDR1 and CDR2: SGDLS and YYNGEE. V trimming: 4 bases; J trimming: 7 bases; junction bases outside the gene matches: 7. CDR3 length: 16 amino acids. Here the CDR3 reads CASSTRTSGGANTQYF. The CDR3 DNA reads as TGTGCCAGCAGCACCCGGACTAGCGGGGGGGCTAATACGCAGTATTTT. Full variable domain (missing parts from reference TRBV9 and TRBJ2-3): DSGVTQTPKHLITATGQRVTLRCSPRSGDLSVYWYQQSLDQGLQFLIQYYNGEERAKGNILERFSAQQFPDLHSELNLSSLELGDSALYFCASSTRTSGGANTQYFGPGTRLTVL.

The sample holds one count of this clone. The chain couples TRBV6-2 or TRBV6-3 to TRBJ2-3, with D tentatively TRBD1 or TRBD2 (6 bases each). Trimming pared 1 base from V and 1 base from J, leaving 9 bases between. The CDR3 runs 15 residues. Germline V gene lookup returns CDR1 MNHEY and CDR2 SVGEGT. The CDR3 protein is CASSYWGAGTDTQYF. DNA of the CDR3: TGTGCCAGCAGTTACTGGGGGGCAGGCACAGATACGCAGTATTTT.

This chain uses TRBV5-1 with TRBJ2-3; D not certain. The V end lost 0 bases, the J end lost 3 bases, and 11 bases lay between the germline ends. This CDR3 comprises 15 residues. Germline assignment: CDR1 SGHRS and CDR2 YFSETQ. CDR3 in amino acids: CASSLDGLGTDTQYF. The CDR3 DNA sequence: TGCGCCAGCAGCTTGGACGGATTAGGTACAGATACGCAGTATTTT.

This chain connects TRBV11-2 to TRBJ2-1; 8 bases match TRBD1. The CDR3 has 15 residues. CDR1 and CDR2 (germline): SGHAT, FQNNGV. V shed 6 bases and J 5 bases; nucleotides not matched to a gene: 9. The CDR3 DNA reads TGTGCCAGCAGTCCTAACAGGGGGTCCCACAATGAGCAGTTCTTC. It specifies CASSPNRGSHNEQFF.

Comment on this clone: The sample contains more than one DNA sequence encoding this CDR3. The chain joins TRBV3-1 (or the pseudogene TRBV3-2) to TRBJ2-3, with 10 bases fitting TRBD2. The CDR3 has 15 residues. V lost 5 bases and J lost 4; bases outside the gene matches: 6. Germline CDR1 reads LGHDT; CDR2 reads YNNKEL (reference sequence). The CDR3: CASSRSGGAADTQYF. The DNA of the CDR3 is TGTGCCAGCAGCAGGAGCGGGGGGGCGGCAGATACGCAGTATTTT.

V and J are TRBV21-1 and TRBJ2-5; TRBD1, the D gene given by the table, was not confirmed from the DNA. TRBV21-1 is classified as a pseudogene. There are 16 residues in the CDR3. For the CDR3, the DNA is TGTGCCAGCAGCAAAGTTGTCAAGGACAGGCTGGAGACCCAGTACTTC. Encoded protein: CASSKVVKDRLETQYF.

The chain uses TRBV19 and TRBJ1-1; a possible D gene is TRBD1 (6 bases). Germline lookup yields CDR1 LNHDA and CDR2 SQIVND (reference sequence). CDR3 size: 17 residues. V lost 5 bases and J lost 4, with 23 bases in between. CDR3 DNA: TGTGCCAGTAGTCCCTTGACAGGTCGATCTAGGTCCACTGAAGCTTTCTTT. Protein product: CASSPLTGRSRSTEAFF.

The gene calls are TRBV19 and TRBJ1-1; TRBD1 is a possible D gene (6 bases). Germline V CDR1 and CDR2: LNHDA, SQIVND (reference sequence). The V end was cut by 4 bases, the J end by 0 bases, with 21 bases between. The CDR3 has 18 amino acids. The CDR3 loop is CASSNGKGVTKMNTEAFF. As DNA, the CDR3 is TGTGCCAGTAGTAATGGAAAGGGGGTGACAAAGATGAACACTGAAGCTTTCTTT.

The chain couples TRBV27 to TRBJ2-7; TRBD1 matches 8 bases. The CDR3 runs 16 residues. V lost 3 bases to trimming and J lost 3 bases; unmatched junction nucleotides: 10. The germline V gene has CDR1 MNHEY and CDR2 SMNVEV (reference sequence). The CDR3 here is CASSFDGTGGYYEQYF. DNA of the CDR3: TGTGCCAGCAGTTTTGATGGGACAGGAGGTTACTACGAGCAGTACTTC.

V gene TRBV9 combines with J gene TRBJ1-1; D may be TRBD1 (5 bases). Germline CDR1 SGDLS, CDR2 YYNGEE. The CDR3 is 13 amino acids. Trimming took 5 bases from V and 4 from J, leaving 12 bases between them. Written as DNA, the CDR3 is TGTGCCAGCAGTGCCGGGGCCACCACTGAAGCTTTCTTT. This encodes CASSAGATTEAFF.

The chain has TRBV7-9 and TRBJ2-1, with D tentatively TRBD1 or TRBD2 (5 bases each). With 5 bases removed from V and 8 bases from J, the gap between germline ends came to 19 bases. The germline V gene has CDR1 SEHNR and CDR2 FQNEAQ (reference sequence). The CDR3 is 15 residues long. CDR3 nucleotides: TGTGCCAGCAGCATCCGGGACCCCCGGAAGGATGAGCAGTTCTTC. Its translation: CASSIRDPRKDEQFF.

V gene TRBV10-3 combines with J gene TRBJ1-4; tentative D call: TRBD1 (6 bases). The germline V and J ends were trimmed by 2 bases and 3 bases, with 10 bases remaining between them. This CDR3 is 15 amino acids long. CDR1 is ENHRY and CDR2 is SYGVKD in the germline V gene. Here the CDR3 reads CAISETGLPNEKLFF. For the CDR3, the DNA is TGTGCCATCAGTGAGACAGGGCTACCTAATGAAAAACTGTTTTTT.

The chain couples TRBV27 to TRBJ2-2; 8 bases are a match to TRBD1. In germline, CDR1 is MNHEY, CDR2 SMNVEV (reference sequence). The junction had 5 bases not matched to a gene; V was cut back by 6 bases and J by 5 bases. The CDR3 has 14 amino acids. CDR3 loop: CASSPGQATGELFF. The CDR3 coding sequence is TGTGCCAGCAGCCCGGGACAGGCAACCGGGGAGCTGTTTTTT.

The genes are TRBV4-3 and TRBJ2-1; 10 bases agree with TRBD2. After removal of 2 bases from V and 3 bases from J, the junction contained 1 base not matched to a gene. The CDR3 contains 15 residues. Germline CDR1 LGHNA, CDR2 YSLEER. As DNA, the CDR3 is TGCGCCAGCAGCCAACGGACTAGCGGCTACAATGAGCAGTTCTTC. This translates into CASSQRTSGYNEQFF.

This rearrangement joins TRBV19 to TRBJ1-6; D possibly corresponds to TRBD1 (6 bases). The germline CDR1 and CDR2 sequences are LNHDA and SQIVND (reference sequence). Trimming pared 5 bases from V and 10 bases from J, leaving 15 bases between. This CDR3 is built from 14 residues. CDR3 in amino acids: CASSLTGHQSPLHF. CDR3 nucleotides: TGTGCCAGTAGTTTGACGGGACACCAATCACCCCTCCACTTT.

The chain is built from TRBV3-1 (or the pseudogene TRBV3-2) and TRBJ2-3, with D possibly matching TRBD2 (5 bases). The V end was cut by 4 bases, the J end by 1 base, with 15 bases between. The germline CDR1 and CDR2 sequences are LGHDT and YNNKEL (reference sequence). The CDR3 runs 16 residues. The CDR3 loop reads CASSRPTLGGTDTQYF. In nucleotides, the CDR3 is TGTGCCAGCAGCCGACCGACACTAGGTGGCACAGATACGCAGTATTTT.

The chain has TRBV3-1 (or the pseudogene TRBV3-2) and TRBJ1-2; 10 nucleotides match TRBD1. The CDR3 is 15 amino acids. Germline V lookup: CDR1 LGHDT, CDR2 YNNKEL (reference sequence). V trimming: 4 bases; J trimming: 7 bases; junction bases outside the gene matches: 9. CDR3 in DNA: TGTGCCAGCAGCCCGGAGGGACAGGGGAGATCTGGCTACACCTTC. It codes for CASSPEGQGRSGYTF.

The gene calls are TRBV6-5 and TRBJ1-2; D remains unclear. V gave up 4 bases and J gave up 4 bases, with 10 bases separating them. The germline V gene has CDR1 MNHEY and CDR2 SVGAGI. The CDR3 is made up of 13 amino acids. This CDR3 reads CASSSGQFYGYTF. CDR3 coding DNA: TGTGCCAGCAGTTCTGGGCAGTTCTATGGCTACACCTTC.

The J gene is TRBJ1-2, the V gene TRBV18, with a possible D match to TRBD1 (6 bases). Trimming took off 6 bases at V and 6 bases at J, with 26 bases between the two ends. The germline V gene encodes CDR1 KGHSH and CDR2 LQKENI. The CDR3 sequence is 17 residues long. The CDR3 spells CASSLAIQGYGSDGYTF. The CDR3 DNA follows: TGTGCCAGCTCTCTAGCGATACAGGGTTACGGGTCTGATGGCTACACCTTC.

The J gene is TRBJ2-5, the V gene TRBV18, with 7 bases lining up with TRBD2. This CDR3 has 18 amino acids. Germline V gene sequence: CDR1 KGHSH, CDR2 LQKENI. V was pared by 1 base and J by 1 base, with 12 bases of the junction left unmatched. CDR3 sequence: CASSPLFMRGTTQETQYF. The DNA of the CDR3 is TGTGCCAGCTCACCACTGTTCATGCGGGGGACGACCCAAGAGACCCAGTACTTC.